The rows below give T cell receptor beta chains drawn from one sample of a study of vaccination effects on CD4 cells after COVID-19. The repertoire was sequenced with immunoSEQ multiplex PCR; TCRdb's copy has only in-frame clones and lacks some. The profile shows roughly 40,000 clones, about 67% of them singletons. These TCRs' antigens remain unknown. Specimen: CD4+ T cells from PBMCs cultured without peptide, collected after COVID-19 vaccination. All receptors derive from a human donor who received a COVID-19 vaccine. The CDR3 runs from the conserved cysteine through the conserved F or W. Each record gives: J gene, clone size, D gene, V gene, CDR3 protein, CDR3 DNA. D genes are given only for firm matches. Not every row has a clone size; where given, it reads once, few, many or a size class.

J gene: TRBJ2-3
clone size: -
D gene: -
V gene: TRBV6-5
CDR3 protein: CAILDGTQYF
CDR3 DNA: TGTGCCATTCTAGACGGGACGCAGTATTTT

J gene: TRBJ1-1
clone size: once
D gene: -
V gene: TRBV20-1
CDR3 protein: CSASNKVRAFF
CDR3 DNA: TGCAGTGCTAGTAACAAGGTCAGGGCTTTCTTT

J gene: TRBJ2-7
clone size: once
D gene: TRBD2
V gene: TRBV9
CDR3 protein: CASSAGGYEQYF
CDR3 DNA: TGTGCCAGCAGCGCGGGGGGCTACGAGCAGTACTTC

J gene: TRBJ2-7
clone size: -
D gene: -
V gene: TRBV11-2
CDR3 protein: CASSSLGGRSSYEQYF
CDR3 DNA: TGTGCCAGCAGCTCGTTGGGTGGGCGAAGCTCCTACGAGCAGTACTTC

J gene: TRBJ1-5
clone size: -
D gene: -
V gene: TRBV6-2/TRBV6-3
CDR3 protein: CASSSPRQSQHF
CDR3 DNA: TGTGCCAGCAGTTCCCCTAGACAGTCCCAGCATTTT

J gene: TRBJ2-3
clone size: -
D gene: -
V gene: TRBV7-2
CDR3 protein: CASSDFPGYSGSDTQYF
CDR3 DNA: TGTGCCAGCAGTGACTTCCCCGGGTATAGTGGCTCAGATACGCAGTATTTT

J gene: TRBJ1-6
clone size: -
D gene: -
V gene: TRBV3-1/TRBV3-2
CDR3 protein: CASSPRAGSSYNSPLHF
CDR3 DNA: TGTGCCAGCAGCCCCCGAGCAGGGAGCTCCTATAATTCACCCCTCCACTTT

J gene: TRBJ2-6
clone size: -
D gene: -
V gene: TRBV2
CDR3 protein: CASAPGSGANVLTF
CDR3 DNA: TGTGCCAGCGCGCCCGGGTCTGGGGCCAACGTCCTGACTTTC

J gene: TRBJ2-7
clone size: -
D gene: TRBD1
V gene: TRBV18
CDR3 protein: CASSTGTGEQYF
CDR3 DNA: TGTGCCAGCTCCACCGGGACAGGGGAGCAGTACTTC

J gene: TRBJ1-5
clone size: few
D gene: -
V gene: TRBV19
CDR3 protein: CASSIVPLGNYQPQHF
CDR3 DNA: TGTGCCAGTAGTATAGTCCCACTGGGTAACTATCAGCCCCAGCATTTT

J gene: TRBJ1-5
clone size: -
D gene: -
V gene: TRBV9
CDR3 protein: CASSVELEQPQHF
CDR3 DNA: TGTGCCAGCAGCGTAGAGTTGGAACAGCCCCAGCATTTT

J gene: TRBJ2-7
clone size: few
D gene: -
V gene: TRBV19
CDR3 protein: CASSFRHLESYEQYF
CDR3 DNA: TGTGCCAGTAGTTTCCGACATTTAGAATCCTACGAGCAGTACTTC

J gene: TRBJ2-4
clone size: -
D gene: -
V gene: TRBV19
CDR3 protein: CASSIDAGHKNIQYF
CDR3 DNA: TGTGCCAGTAGTATAGATGCAGGACACAAAAACATTCAGTACTTC

J gene: TRBJ2-1
clone size: -
D gene: -
V gene: TRBV3-1/TRBV3-2
CDR3 protein: CASSQGPNEQFF
CDR3 DNA: TGTGCCAGCAGCCAAGGACCTAATGAGCAGTTCTTC

J gene: TRBJ1-2
clone size: -
D gene: TRBD1
V gene: TRBV5-5
CDR3 protein: CASSLGTGDYGYTF
CDR3 DNA: TGTGCCAGCAGCCTAGGGACAGGGGACTATGGCTACACCTTC

J gene: TRBJ2-3
clone size: large
D gene: TRBD2
V gene: TRBV19
CDR3 protein: CASSMWPRTGLATDTQYF
CDR3 DNA: TGTGCCAGTAGTATGTGGCCCCGGACGGGACTAGCGACAGATACGCAGTATTTT

J gene: TRBJ2-1
clone size: -
D gene: -
V gene: TRBV5-8
CDR3 protein: CASTSGTSSYNEQFF
CDR3 DNA: TGTGCCAGCACATCCGGGACAAGCTCCTACAATGAGCAGTTCTTC

J gene: TRBJ2-2
clone size: -
D gene: -
V gene: TRBV10-2
CDR3 protein: CASSETRPTGELFF
CDR3 DNA: TGCGCCAGCAGTGAGACTAGGCCCACCGGGGAGCTGTTTTTT

J gene: TRBJ1-5
clone size: few
D gene: -
V gene: TRBV5-5
CDR3 protein: CASSLGGAGNQPQHF
CDR3 DNA: TGTGCCAGCAGCCTGGGGGGCGCCGGGAATCAGCCCCAGCATTTT